The 5 T cell receptor beta chains listed next were all sequenced from one sample in a study of blood T cell repertoires in COVID-19. Assay used: immunoSEQ multiplex PCR; TCRdb lists only in-frame clones, some missing. The sample consists of roughly 24,000 clones, roughly 90% of them appearing once. The sequenced sample was peripheral blood. These receptors were taken from a woman aged 60-75 years with active COVID-19.

This clone was observed a single time. The chain uses TRBV28 and TRBJ2-6; 11 positions match TRBD1. The CDR3 consists of 18 residues. Germline CDR1 and CDR2: MDHEN and SYDVKM. The CDR3 is CASRTGGGLFSGANVLTF. DNA for the CDR3: TGTGCTAGTCGGACAGGGGGCGGTTTATTCTCTGGGGCCAACGTCCTGACTTTC.

The chain recombines TRBV5-1 with TRBJ1-1; a weak D match, TRBD1 (6 bases). V was clipped by 0 bases and J by 4 bases, with 10 bases between them. CDR3 size: 14 residues. In germline, CDR1 is SGHRS, CDR2 YFSETQ. This chain's CDR3 is CASSLDPGATEAFF. The CDR3 region has the DNA TGCGCCAGCAGCTTGGATCCAGGGGCCACTGAAGCTTTCTTT.

V is TRBV29-1 and J is TRBJ2-7; TRBD2 matches at 7 bases. The V segment lost 4 bases and the J segment 4 bases; nucleotides outside the gene matches: 7. The CDR3 loop spans 13 amino acids. Germline V gene lookup returns CDR1 SQVTM and CDR2 ANQGSEA. CDR3 protein: CSVGPAGGYEQYF. The DNA of the CDR3 is TGCAGCGTTGGGCCGGCCGGGGGGTACGAGCAGTACTTC.

The rearrangement joins TRBV9 to TRBJ1-2; 7 bases are a match to TRBD1. CDR3 length: 16 amino acids. The germline V gene has CDR1 SGDLS and CDR2 YYNGEE. The trim removed 4 bases at V and 3 bases at J, leaving 12 bases unmatched. CDR3 sequence (DNA): TGTGCCAGCAGCATAGGGACAGTGGAAAGGGACTATGGCTACACCTTC. It yields the protein CASSIGTVERDYGYTF.

The gene calls are TRBV12-3 or TRBV12-4 and TRBJ2-5; weak D call: TRBD1 (6 bases). The CDR3 runs to 12 residues. Trimming pared 6 bases from V and 7 bases from J, leaving 12 bases between. Here the CDR3 DNA reads TGTGCCAGCAGCTCAGGGGTCGGGACCCAGTACTTC. It specifies CASSSGVGTQYF.